This is a list of T cell receptor beta chains from one sample in a study of T cell responses to AZD1222 COVID-19 vaccine. Sequenced by immunoSEQ multiplex PCR; TCRdb stores in-frame clones only, minus some. The data contain about 110,000 clones, around 82% of them singletons. The sample consisted of peripheral blood, taken on day 0 of AZD1222 vaccination. The receptor set was obtained from an adult in good health. Each CDR3 is given with its conserved first and last residue. D genes are given only for firm matches. For some rows the clone size is stated as once, few or many, or as a class when expanded; others skip it.

clone_size,cdr3_length,v_call,d_call,j_call,cdr3_aa,cdr3_nt
NA,14,TRBV18,TRBD1,TRBJ1-1,CASSTQGSGTEAFF,TGTGCCAGCTCAACACAGGGGAGTGGCACTGAAGCTTTCTTT
NA,20,TRBV24-1,NA,TRBJ2-6,CATSDSLTGSGSSGANVLTF,TGTGCCACCAGTGATTCCCTAACAGGGTCCGGCTCTTCGGGGGCCAACGTCCTGACTTTC
NA,14,TRBV4-3,NA,TRBJ1-1,CASSQADASTEAFF,TGCGCCAGCAGCCAGGCCGACGCGAGCACTGAAGCTTTCTTT
NA,16,TRBV6-2/TRBV6-3,NA,TRBJ1-1,CASSYPKQGLNTEAFF,TGTGCCAGCAGTTACCCCAAACAGGGTTTGAACACTGAAGCTTTCTTT
NA,15,TRBV5-4,NA,TRBJ2-7,CASSLNRASSYEQYF,TGTGCCAGCAGCCTCAACAGGGCCTCCTCCTACGAGCAGTACTTC
NA,14,TRBV9,NA,TRBJ2-6,CASSVYPGANVLTF,TGTGCCAGCAGCGTATACCCCGGGGCCAACGTCCTGACTTTC
NA,16,TRBV5-1,TRBD2,TRBJ2-1,CASSEYTSGGAYEQFF,TGCGCCAGCAGCGAATATACTAGCGGGGGGGCCTATGAGCAGTTCTTC
NA,16,TRBV4-3,NA,TRBJ2-7,CASSRTWRDTSYEQYF,TGCGCCAGCAGCCGAACATGGCGGGACACTTCCTACGAGCAGTACTTC
NA,17,TRBV7-5,NA,TRBJ1-5,CVRSLAGAGQDDQPQHF,TGTGTCAGAAGCTTAGCGGGGGCGGGACAGGACGATCAGCCCCAGCATTTT
NA,15,TRBV5-1,NA,TRBJ1-1,CASRIGGGLDTEAFF,TGCGCCAGCAGAATTGGGGGTGGACTTGACACTGAAGCTTTCTTT
NA,12,TRBV10-3,NA,TRBJ1-3,CAIRTAGNTIYF,TGTGCCATCAGAACAGCTGGAAACACCATATATTTT
NA,18,TRBV11-2,NA,TRBJ2-3,CASSHRLKPGTGGDTQYF,TGTGCCAGCAGCCACAGGCTTAAGCCGGGCACCGGCGGAGATACGCAGTATTTT
once,15,TRBV11-2,NA,TRBJ2-5,CASSLGIGIGKTQYF,TGTGCCAGCAGCTTAGGGATCGGGATAGGAAAGACCCAGTACTTC
NA,13,TRBV12-3/TRBV12-4,TRBD2,TRBJ2-2,CASSPGGSGELFF,TGTGCCAGCAGTCCGGGAGGGTCCGGGGAGCTGTTTTTT
NA,15,TRBV28,TRBD1,TRBJ2-7,CASSFPTGGRREQYF,TGTGCCAGCAGTTTCCCGACAGGGGGCCGCCGGGAGCAGTACTTC
NA,12,TRBV19,NA,TRBJ2-1,CASSMGPNEQFF,TGTGCCAGTAGTATGGGACCCAATGAGCAGTTCTTC
once,13,TRBV19,TRBD1,TRBJ1-2,CASSLTGDYGYTF,TGTGCCAGTAGCCTTACAGGGGACTATGGCTACACCTTC
NA,13,TRBV7-5,NA,TRBJ1-2,CARSLRTNYGYTF,TGTGCCAGAAGCTTAAGAACGAACTATGGCTACACCTTC
NA,15,TRBV5-1,NA,TRBJ2-3,CASSLGAFGTDTQYF,TGCGCCAGCAGCTTAGGTGCTTTTGGGACAGATACGCAGTATTTT